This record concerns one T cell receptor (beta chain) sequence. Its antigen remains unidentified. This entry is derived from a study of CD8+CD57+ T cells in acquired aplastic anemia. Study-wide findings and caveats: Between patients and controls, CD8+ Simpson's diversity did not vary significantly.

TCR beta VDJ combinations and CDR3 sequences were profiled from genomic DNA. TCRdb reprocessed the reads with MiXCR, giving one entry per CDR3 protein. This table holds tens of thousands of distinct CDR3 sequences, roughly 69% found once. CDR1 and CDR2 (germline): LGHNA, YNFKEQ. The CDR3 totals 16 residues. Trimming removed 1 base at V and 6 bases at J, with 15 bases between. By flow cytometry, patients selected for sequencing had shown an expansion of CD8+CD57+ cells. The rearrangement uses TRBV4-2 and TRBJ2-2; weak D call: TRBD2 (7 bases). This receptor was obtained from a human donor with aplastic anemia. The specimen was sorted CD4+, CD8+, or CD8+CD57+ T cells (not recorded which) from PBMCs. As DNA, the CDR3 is TGTGCCAGCAGCCAAGGTCCACGGGGGGCCGCCGGGGAGCTGTTTTTT. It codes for CASSQGPRGAAGELFF.